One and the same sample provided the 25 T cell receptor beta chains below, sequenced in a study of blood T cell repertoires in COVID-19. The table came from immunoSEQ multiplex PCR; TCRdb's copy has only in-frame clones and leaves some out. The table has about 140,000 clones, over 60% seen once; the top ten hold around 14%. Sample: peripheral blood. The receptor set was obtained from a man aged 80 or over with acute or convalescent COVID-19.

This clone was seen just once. The CDR3 is CASSNPLLGSYEQYF. CDR3 nucleotides: TGTGCCAGCAGTAACCCTTTACTAGGATCCTACGAGCAGTACTTC. The chain links TRBV6-6 to TRBJ2-7; D is perhaps TRBD2 (5 bases). Germline CDR1 and CDR2: MNHNY and SVGAGI (reference sequence). CDR3 length: 15 residues. V was clipped by 5 bases and J by 1 base, with 15 bases between them.

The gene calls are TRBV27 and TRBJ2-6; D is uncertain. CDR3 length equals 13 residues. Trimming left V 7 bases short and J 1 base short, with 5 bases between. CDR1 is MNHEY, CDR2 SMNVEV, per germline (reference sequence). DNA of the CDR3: TGTGCCAGCACCCTATCTGGGGCCAACGTCCTGACTTTC. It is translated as CASTLSGANVLTF. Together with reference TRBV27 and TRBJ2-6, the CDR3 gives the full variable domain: EAQVTQNPRYLITVTGKKLTVTCSQNMNHEYMSWYRQDPGLGLRQIYYSMNVEVTDKGDVPEGYKVSRKEKRNFPLILESPSPNQTSLYFCASTLSGANVLTFGAGSRLTVL.

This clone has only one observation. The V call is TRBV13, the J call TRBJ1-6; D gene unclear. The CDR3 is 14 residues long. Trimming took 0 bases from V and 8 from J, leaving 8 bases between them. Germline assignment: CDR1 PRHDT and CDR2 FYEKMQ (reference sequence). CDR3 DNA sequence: TGTGCCAGCAGCTTAGGGACTGAGGATTCACCCCTCCACTTT. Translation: CASSLGTEDSPLHF.

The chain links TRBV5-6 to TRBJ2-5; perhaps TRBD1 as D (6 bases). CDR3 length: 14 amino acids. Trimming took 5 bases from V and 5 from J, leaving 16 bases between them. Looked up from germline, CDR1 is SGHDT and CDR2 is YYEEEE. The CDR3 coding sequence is TGTGCCAGCAGTCTTCAGGGGAAGATGGAGACCCAGTACTTC. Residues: CASSLQGKMETQYF.

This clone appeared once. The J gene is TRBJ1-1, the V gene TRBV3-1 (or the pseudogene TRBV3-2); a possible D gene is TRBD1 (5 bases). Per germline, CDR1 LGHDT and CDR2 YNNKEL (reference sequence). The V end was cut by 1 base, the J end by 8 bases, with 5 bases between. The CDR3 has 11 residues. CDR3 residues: CASSQGTEAFF. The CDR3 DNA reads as TGTGCCAGCAGCCAAGGGACAGAAGCTTTCTTT.

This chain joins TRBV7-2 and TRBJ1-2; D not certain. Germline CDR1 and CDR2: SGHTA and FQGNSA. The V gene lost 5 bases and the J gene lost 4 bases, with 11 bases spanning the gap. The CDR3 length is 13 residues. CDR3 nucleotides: TGTGCCAGCAGCCACCCCGGTGCCTATGGCTACACCTTC. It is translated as CASSHPGAYGYTF.

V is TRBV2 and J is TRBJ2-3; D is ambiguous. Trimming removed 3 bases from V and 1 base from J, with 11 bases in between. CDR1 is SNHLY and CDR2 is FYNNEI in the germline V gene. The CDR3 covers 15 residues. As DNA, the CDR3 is TGTGCCAGCAGTGATCGGGTCAGCGGCACAGATACGCAGTATTTT. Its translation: CASSDRVSGTDTQYF. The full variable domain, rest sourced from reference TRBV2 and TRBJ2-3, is EPEVTQTPSHQVTQMGQEVILRCVPISNHLYFYWYRQILGQKVEFLVSFYNNEISEKSEIFDDQFSVERPDGSNFTLKIRSTKLEDSAMYFCASSDRVSGTDTQYFGPGTRLTVL.

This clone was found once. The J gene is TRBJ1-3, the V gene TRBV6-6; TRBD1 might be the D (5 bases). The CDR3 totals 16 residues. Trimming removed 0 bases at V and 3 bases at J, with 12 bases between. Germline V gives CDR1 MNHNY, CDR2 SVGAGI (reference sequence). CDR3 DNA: TGTGCCAGCAGTTACTCGATTCAGGGATTTGGAAACACCATATATTTT. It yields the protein CASSYSIQGFGNTIYF.

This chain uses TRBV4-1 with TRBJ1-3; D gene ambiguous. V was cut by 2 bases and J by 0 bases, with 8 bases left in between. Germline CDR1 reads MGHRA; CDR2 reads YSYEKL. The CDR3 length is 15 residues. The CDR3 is CASSQLGVSGNTIYF. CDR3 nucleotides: TGCGCCAGCAGCCAATTAGGAGTCTCTGGAAACACCATATATTTT.

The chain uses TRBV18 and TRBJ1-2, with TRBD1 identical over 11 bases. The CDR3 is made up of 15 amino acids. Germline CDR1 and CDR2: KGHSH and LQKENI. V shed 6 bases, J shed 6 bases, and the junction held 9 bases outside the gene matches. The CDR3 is CASSRGQGARDGYTF. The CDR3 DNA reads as TGTGCCAGCTCGCGAGGACAGGGGGCAAGAGATGGCTACACCTTC.

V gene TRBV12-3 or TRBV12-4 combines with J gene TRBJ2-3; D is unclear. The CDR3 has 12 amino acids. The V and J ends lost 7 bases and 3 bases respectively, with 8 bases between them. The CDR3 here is CASTRSTDTQYF. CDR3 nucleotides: TGTGCCAGCACCAGGTCTACAGATACGCAGTATTTT.

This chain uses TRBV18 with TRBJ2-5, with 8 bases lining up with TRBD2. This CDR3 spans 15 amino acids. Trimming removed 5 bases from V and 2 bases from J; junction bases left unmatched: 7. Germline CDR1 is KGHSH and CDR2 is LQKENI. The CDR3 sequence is CASSTPGLGQETQYF. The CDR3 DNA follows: TGTGCCAGCTCAACCCCGGGACTAGGACAAGAGACCCAGTACTTC.

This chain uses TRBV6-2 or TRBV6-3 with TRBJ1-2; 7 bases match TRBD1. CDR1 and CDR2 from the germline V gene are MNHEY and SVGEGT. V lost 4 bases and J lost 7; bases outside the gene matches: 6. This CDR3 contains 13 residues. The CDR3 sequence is CASSSTTGLGYTF. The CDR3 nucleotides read TGTGCCAGCAGTTCCACGACAGGGCTTGGCTACACCTTC.

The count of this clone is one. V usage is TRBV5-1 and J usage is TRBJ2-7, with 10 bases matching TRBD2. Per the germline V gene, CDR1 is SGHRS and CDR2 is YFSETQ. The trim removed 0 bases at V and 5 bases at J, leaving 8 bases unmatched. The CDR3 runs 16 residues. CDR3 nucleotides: TGCGCCAGCAGCTTGGCCCCAACTAGCGGGGTACACGAGCAGTACTTC. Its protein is CASSLAPTSGVHEQYF.

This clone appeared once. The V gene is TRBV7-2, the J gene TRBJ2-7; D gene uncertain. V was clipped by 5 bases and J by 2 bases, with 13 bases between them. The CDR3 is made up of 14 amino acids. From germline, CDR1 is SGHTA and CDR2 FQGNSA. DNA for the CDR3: TGTGCCAGCAGCCCACGGGTCTTTACCTACGAGCAGTACTTC. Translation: CASSPRVFTYEQYF.

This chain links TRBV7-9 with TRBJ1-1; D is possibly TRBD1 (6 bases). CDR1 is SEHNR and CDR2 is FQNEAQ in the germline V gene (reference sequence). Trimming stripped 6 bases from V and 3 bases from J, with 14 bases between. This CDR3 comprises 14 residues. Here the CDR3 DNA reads TGTGCCAGCAGAACAGGGTCTTACGACACTGAAGCTTTCTTT. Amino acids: CASRTGSYDTEAFF.

This CDR3 is CASDRSGTGELFF. CDR3 coding DNA: TGTGCCAGCGACAGGTCGGGCACCGGGGAGCTGTTTTTT. The chain uses TRBV28 and TRBJ2-2; tentatively, D is TRBD1 (6 bases). This CDR3 region has 13 residues. With 8 bases removed from V and 4 bases from J, the gap between germline ends came to 11 bases. Germline loops: CDR1 MDHEN, CDR2 SYDVKM.

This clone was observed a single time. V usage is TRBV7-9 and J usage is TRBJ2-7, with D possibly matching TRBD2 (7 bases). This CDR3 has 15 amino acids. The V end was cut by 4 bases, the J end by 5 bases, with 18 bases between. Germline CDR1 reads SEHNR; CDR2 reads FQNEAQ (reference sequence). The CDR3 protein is CASSSRRVGGDEQYF. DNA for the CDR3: TGTGCCAGCAGCTCGCGACGGGTAGGGGGGGACGAGCAGTACTTC.

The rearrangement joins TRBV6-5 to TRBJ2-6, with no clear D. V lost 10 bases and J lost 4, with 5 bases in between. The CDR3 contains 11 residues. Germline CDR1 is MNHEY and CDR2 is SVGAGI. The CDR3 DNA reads TGTGCCACGAGGGGGGCCAACGTCCTGACTTTC. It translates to CATRGANVLTF.

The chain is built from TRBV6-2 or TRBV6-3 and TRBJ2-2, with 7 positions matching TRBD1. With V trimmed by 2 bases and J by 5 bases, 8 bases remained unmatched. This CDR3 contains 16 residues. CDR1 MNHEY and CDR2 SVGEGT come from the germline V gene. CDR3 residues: CASSYSQGVGTGELFF. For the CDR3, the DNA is TGTGCCAGCAGTTACAGTCAGGGGGTCGGTACCGGGGAGCTGTTTTTT.

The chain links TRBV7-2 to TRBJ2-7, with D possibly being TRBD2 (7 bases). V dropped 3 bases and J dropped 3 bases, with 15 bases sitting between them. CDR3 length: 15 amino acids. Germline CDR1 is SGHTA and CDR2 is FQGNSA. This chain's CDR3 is CASSFMAGAFYEQYF. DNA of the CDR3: TGTGCCAGCAGCTTCATGGCGGGGGCATTCTACGAGCAGTACTTC.

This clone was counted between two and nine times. The CDR3 coding sequence is TGTGCCAGCAGCTTAGATCGTGAGACAGGGGCTTTCTTT. This codes for CASSLDRETGAFF. This chain links TRBV11-2 with TRBJ1-1; 7 nucleotides line up with TRBD1. Losses at the gene ends were 0 bases for V and 11 bases for J; bases not matched to a gene: 6. Germline V gives CDR1 SGHAT, CDR2 FQNNGV. The CDR3 sequence is 13 residues long.

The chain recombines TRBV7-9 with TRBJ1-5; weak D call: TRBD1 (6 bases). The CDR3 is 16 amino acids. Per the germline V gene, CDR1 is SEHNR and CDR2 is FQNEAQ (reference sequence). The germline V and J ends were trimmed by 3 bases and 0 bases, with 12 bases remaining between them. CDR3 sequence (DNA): TGTGCCAGCAGCTTCTCGGACAGTTATAGCAATCAGCCCCAGCATTTT. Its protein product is CASSFSDSYSNQPQHF. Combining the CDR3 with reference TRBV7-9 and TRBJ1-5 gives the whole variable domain DTGVSQNPRHKITKRGQNVTFRCDPISEHNRLYWYRQTLGQGPEFLTYFQNEAQLEKSRLLSDRFSAERPKGSFSTLEIQRTEQGDSAMYLCASSFSDSYSNQPQHFGDGTRLSIL.

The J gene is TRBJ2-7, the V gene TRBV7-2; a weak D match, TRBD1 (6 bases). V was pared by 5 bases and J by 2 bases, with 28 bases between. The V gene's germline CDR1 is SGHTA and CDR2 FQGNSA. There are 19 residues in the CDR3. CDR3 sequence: CASSQGIGSLQQGAYEQYF. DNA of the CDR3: TGTGCCAGCAGCCAGGGGATTGGTTCACTCCAACAAGGGGCCTACGAGCAGTACTTC.

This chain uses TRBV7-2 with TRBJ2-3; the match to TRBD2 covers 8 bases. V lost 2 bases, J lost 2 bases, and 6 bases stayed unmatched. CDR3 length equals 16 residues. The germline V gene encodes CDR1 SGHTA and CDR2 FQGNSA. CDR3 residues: CASSLRGSGNTDTQYF. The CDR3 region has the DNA TGTGCCAGCAGCTTACGGGGTAGCGGGAACACAGATACGCAGTATTTT. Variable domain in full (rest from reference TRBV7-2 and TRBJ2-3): GAGVSQSPSNKVTEKGKDVELRCDPISGHTALYWYRQSLGQGLEFLIYFQGNSAPDKSGLPSDRFSAERTGGSVSTLTIQRTQQEDSAVYLCASSLRGSGNTDTQYFGPGTRLTVL.